Listed below are T cell receptor beta chains from one sample, sequenced in a study of blood T cell repertoires in COVID-19. The data were produced by immunoSEQ multiplex PCR, yet TCRdb's version contains in-frame clones alone and is incomplete. This sample has 250,000 to 300,000 clones, with around 88% found just once. Sequenced material: peripheral blood. Receptors were obtained from a man aged 25-40 years with active or convalescent COVID-19. The CDR3 runs from the conserved cysteine through the conserved F or W. The order of the fields is clone size, D gene, V gene, J gene, CDR3 protein, CDR3 DNA. The D gene is left open where the match is weak. Size tells how often a clone was seen (once, few, many) or the class of an expanded clone, and some rows leave it out.

NA	NA	TRBV5-4	TRBJ1-1	CASSFGSLAFF	TGTGCCAGCAGCTTCGGGAGTCTAGCTTTCTTT
NA	TRBD1	TRBV9	TRBJ1-5	CASSRQGDIGFEPQHF	TGTGCCAGCAGCAGACAGGGGGACATTGGTTTTGAGCCCCAGCATTTT
NA	NA	TRBV7-9	TRBJ2-1	CASSPRLDYNEQFF	TGTGCCAGCAGCCCCCGACTAGACTACAATGAGCAGTTCTTC
once	NA	TRBV19	TRBJ1-2	CASSETDVYGYTF	TGTGCCAGTAGTGAGACTGACGTCTATGGCTACACCTTC
NA	TRBD1	TRBV7-9	TRBJ2-7	CASSSGQGAYEQYF	TGTGCCAGCAGCTCGGGACAGGGGGCCTACGAGCAGTACTTC
NA	TRBD1	TRBV6-5	TRBJ1-2	CASGETGDNYGYTF	TGTGCCAGCGGAGAGACAGGGGACAACTATGGCTACACCTTC
NA	TRBD1	TRBV11-2	TRBJ1-6	CASSPPPGQIYNSPLHF	TGTGCCAGCAGCCCCCCCCCGGGACAGATATATAATTCACCCCTCCACTTT
NA	TRBD1	TRBV19	TRBJ1-1	CASSGQGVNTEAFF	TGTGCCAGTAGTGGACAGGGCGTGAACACTGAAGCTTTCTTT
NA	TRBD2	TRBV5-1	TRBJ2-7	CASSSQAGGMRYEQYF	TGCGCCAGCAGCTCACAGGCGGGAGGTATGCGATACGAGCAGTACTTC
NA	TRBD2	TRBV7-2	TRBJ2-3	CASSLASAGGYTDTQYF	TGTGCCAGCAGCTTAGCGTCAGCGGGGGGCTACACAGATACGCAGTATTTT
NA	NA	TRBV5-1	TRBJ2-5	CASSREPGRQETQYF	TGCGCCAGCAGCAGGGAACCGGGAAGACAAGAGACCCAGTACTTC
NA	NA	TRBV27	TRBJ1-4	CASRVREATNEKLFF	TGTGCCAGCAGAGTCAGGGAAGCAACTAATGAAAAACTGTTTTTT
NA	NA	TRBV6-5	TRBJ1-2	CASSTGGVYGYTF	TGTGCCAGCAGCACCGGTGGAGTATATGGCTACACCTTC
NA	TRBD1	TRBV5-1	TRBJ1-2	CASHPGQGVLSNYGYTF	TGCGCCAGCCACCCAGGACAGGGTGTGTTAAGTAACTATGGCTACACCTTC
NA	TRBD1	TRBV30	TRBJ1-1	CAWTQGQGYTEAFF	TGTGCCTGGACACAAGGACAGGGTTACACTGAAGCTTTCTTT
NA	NA	TRBV12-3/TRBV12-4	TRBJ1-4	CASSLTGDLLFF	TGTGCCAGCAGCTTAACCGGGGACTTACTGTTTTTT
NA	NA	TRBV10-2	TRBJ2-3	CASRTVHSTDTQYF	TGCGCCAGTAGGACAGTACATAGCACAGATACGCAGTATTTT
NA	TRBD2	TRBV9	TRBJ2-3	CASSVDSGLAGGSTDTQYF	TGTGCCAGCAGCGTAGATTCTGGACTAGCGGGGGGCAGCACAGATACGCAGTATTTT
NA	TRBD1	TRBV5-4	TRBJ2-2	CASSLGQGAGELFF	TGTGCCAGCAGCTTGGGACAGGGGGCCGGGGAGCTGTTTTTT
few	NA	TRBV18	TRBJ1-1	CASSQSGGHGNTEAFF	TGTGCCAGCTCACAGTCCGGGGGGCATGGGAACACTGAAGCTTTCTTT
NA	TRBD2	TRBV3-1/TRBV3-2	TRBJ2-3	CASSQVFSGGPRGDTQYF	TGTGCCAGCAGCCAAGTTTTCAGCGGGGGGCCGAGAGGAGATACGCAGTATTTT
few	NA	TRBV10-3	TRBJ2-7	CAIRNPGTAYEQYF	TGTGCCATCAGAAACCCCGGGACTGCATACGAGCAGTACTTC
NA	TRBD1	TRBV5-4	TRBJ1-2	CASSLGEGAYGYTF	TGTGCCAGCAGCTTGGGTGAGGGGGCCTATGGCTACACCTTC
NA	NA	TRBV5-1	TRBJ2-7	CASSLTTGYEQYF	TGCGCCAGCAGCTTGACCACGGGGTACGAGCAGTACTTC
NA	NA	TRBV19	TRBJ2-3	CASSIETGRDTQYF	TGTGCCAGTAGTATTGAGACAGGGAGGGATACGCAGTATTTT
once	NA	TRBV19	TRBJ2-7	CASSTPGQRNYEQYF	TGTGCCAGTAGTACCCCCGGACAGCGAAACTACGAGCAGTACTTC
NA	TRBD2	TRBV7-2	TRBJ2-1	CASSFSRGGHNEQFF	TGTGCCAGCAGCTTTTCGCGGGGGGGCCATAATGAGCAGTTCTTC
NA	NA	TRBV27	TRBJ2-4	CASSTLSRFDIQYF	TGTGCCAGCAGTACTCTCTCGAGGTTTGACATTCAGTACTTC
once	TRBD1	TRBV4-1	TRBJ1-2	CASSPDRALYGYTF	TGCGCCAGCAGCCCCGACAGGGCTCTCTATGGCTACACCTTC
NA	TRBD1	TRBV5-1	TRBJ2-1	CASSSRGGPRVYEQFF	TGCGCCAGCAGCTCTCGAGGGGGCCCACGCGTCTATGAGCAGTTCTTC
NA	NA	TRBV28	TRBJ1-2	CASRDRGARYGYTF	TGTGCCAGCAGAGACCGGGGGGCGCGGTATGGCTACACCTTC
once	NA	TRBV19	TRBJ1-6	CASSPGAYNSPLHF	TGTGCCAGTAGTCCAGGGGCGTATAATTCACCCCTCCACTTT
NA	NA	TRBV6-1	TRBJ1-6	CASSEARHSSPLHF	TGTGCCAGCAGTGAAGCGAGACACAGTTCACCCCTCCACTTT
NA	TRBD1	TRBV5-6	TRBJ2-2	CASSFGRGLAGELFF	TGTGCCAGCAGCTTTGGCAGGGGGCTGGCCGGGGAGCTGTTTTTT
once	NA	TRBV11-2	TRBJ2-7	CASSLRADRTYEQYF	TGTGCCAGCAGCTTGAGGGCGGACAGAACCTACGAGCAGTACTTC
NA	TRBD2	TRBV5-1	TRBJ2-3	CASSLGTSGGTDTQYF	TGCGCCAGCAGCTTGGGAACTAGCGGGGGCACAGATACGCAGTATTTT
NA	NA	TRBV11-2	TRBJ2-4	CASSFWEDIQYF	TGTGCCAGCAGCTTCTGGGAGGACATTCAGTACTTC
NA	NA	TRBV19	TRBJ2-1	CASSIEVFSYNEQFF	TGTGCCAGTAGTATTGAGGTATTCTCCTACAATGAGCAGTTCTTC
NA	NA	TRBV5-1	TRBJ1-4	CASSPSGETNEKLFF	TGCGCCAGCAGCCCATCAGGGGAAACTAATGAAAAACTGTTTTTT
NA	NA	TRBV5-4	TRBJ2-2	CASSRPTGSTGELFF	TGTGCCAGCAGCAGGCCGACAGGTTCCACCGGGGAGCTGTTTTTT
NA	NA	TRBV3-1/TRBV3-2	TRBJ2-5	CASSLSFTGWGGETQYF	TGTGCCAGCAGCCTAAGTTTTACAGGTTGGGGTGGAGAGACCCAGTACTTC
NA	NA	TRBV5-1	TRBJ1-2	CASSSTQNTYGYTF	TGCGCCAGCAGCTCCACACAGAACACCTATGGCTACACCTTC
NA	NA	TRBV14	TRBJ1-6	CASSQGSSNSPLHF	TGTGCCAGCAGCCAAGGTTCTTCGAATTCACCCCTCCACTTT
NA	NA	TRBV7-9	TRBJ2-7	CASSPQGNHEQYF	TGTGCCAGCAGCCCTCAGGGTAACCACGAGCAGTACTTC
NA	TRBD2	TRBV30	TRBJ2-1	CAWSLGGYFNEQFF	TGTGCCTGGAGTCTGGGGGGGTATTTCAATGAGCAGTTCTTC
many	NA	TRBV19	TRBJ2-1	CASSIGGSVGSFYNEQFF	TGTGCCAGTAGTATAGGAGGGAGTGTTGGATCTTTCTACAATGAGCAGTTCTTC
NA	TRBD1	TRBV18	TRBJ1-4	CASSSRQGRERKGFEKLFF	TGTGCCAGCTCATCGAGACAGGGTAGAGAACGGAAAGGATTTGAAAAACTGTTTTTT
NA	TRBD1	TRBV28	TRBJ1-2	CASRDRGVYGYTF	TGTGCCAGCAGAGACAGGGGGGTCTATGGCTACACCTTC
NA	NA	TRBV5-8	TRBJ2-7	CASSYAAEGRRAYEQYF	TGTGCCAGCAGCTACGCAGCGGAGGGACGAAGGGCCTACGAGCAGTACTTC
few	TRBD2	TRBV2	TRBJ2-3	CASTRGDHTDTQYF	TGTGCCAGCACGCGGGGGGACCACACAGATACGCAGTATTTT
NA	NA	TRBV9	TRBJ2-3	CASSVYEVLVVTDTQYF	TGTGCCAGCAGCGTTTACGAGGTGCTAGTAGTCACAGATACGCAGTATTTT
NA	NA	TRBV10-2	TRBJ1-3	CASSESNRADTIYF	TGCGCCAGCAGTGAGTCGAACAGGGCGGACACCATATATTTT
NA	NA	TRBV7-2	TRBJ1-6	CASSVTEADSPLHF	TGTGCCAGCAGCGTAACTGAGGCAGATTCACCCCTCCACTTT
NA	NA	TRBV27	TRBJ2-7	CASRRDGTYEQYF	TGTGCCAGTAGGCGGGACGGGACCTACGAGCAGTACTTC
once	TRBD2	TRBV7-6	TRBJ2-5	CASSSGLAGGGEETQYF	TGTGCCAGCAGCTCCGGACTAGCGGGGGGCGGGGAGGAGACCCAGTACTTC
NA	TRBD2	TRBV6-5	TRBJ2-2	CASSYQAGDTGELFF	TGTGCCAGCAGTTACCAAGCGGGAGACACCGGGGAGCTGTTTTTT
NA	TRBD2	TRBV27	TRBJ2-1	CASSSPGLGYNEQFF	TGTGCCAGCAGTTCTCCGGGACTAGGCTACAATGAGCAGTTCTTC
NA	TRBD2	TRBV2	TRBJ2-1	CASGPWTSDQEQFF	TGTGCCAGCGGCCCTTGGACTAGCGATCAGGAGCAGTTCTTC
NA	NA	TRBV27	TRBJ2-1	CASSHTAEPEFF	TGTGCCAGCAGTCACACAGCGGAGCCGGAGTTCTTC